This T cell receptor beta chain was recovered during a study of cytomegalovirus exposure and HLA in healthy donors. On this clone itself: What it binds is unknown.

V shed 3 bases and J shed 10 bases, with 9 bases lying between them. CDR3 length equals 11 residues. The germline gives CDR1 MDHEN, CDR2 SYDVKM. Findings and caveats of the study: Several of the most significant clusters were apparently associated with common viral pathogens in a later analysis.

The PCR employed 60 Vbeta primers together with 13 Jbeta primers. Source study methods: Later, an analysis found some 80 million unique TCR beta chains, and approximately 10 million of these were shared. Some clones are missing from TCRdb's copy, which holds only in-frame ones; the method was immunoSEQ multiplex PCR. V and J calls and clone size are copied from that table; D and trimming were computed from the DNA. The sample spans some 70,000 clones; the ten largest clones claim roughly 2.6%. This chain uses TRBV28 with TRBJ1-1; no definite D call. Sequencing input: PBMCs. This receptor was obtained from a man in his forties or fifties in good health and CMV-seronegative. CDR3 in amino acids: CASSLKRVAFF. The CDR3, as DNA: TGTGCCAGCAGTTTGAAGAGGGTAGCTTTCTTT. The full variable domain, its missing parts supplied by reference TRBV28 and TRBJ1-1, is DVKVTQSSRYLVKRTGEKVFLECVQDMDHENMFWYRQDPGLGLRLIYFSYDVKMKEKGDIPEGYSVSREKKERFSLILESASTNQTSMYLCASSLKRVAFFGQGTRLTVV.